These T cell receptor beta chains were read from a single sample in a study of CD8+CD57+ T cells in acquired aplastic anemia. TCRdb redid the calling of the reads with MiXCR, one entry per CDR3 protein. Found here are around 430,000 distinct CDR3 sequences, about a third of them singletons; the top ten hold approximately 0.82%. The material sequenced was sorted CD4+, CD8+, or CD8+CD57+ T cells (not recorded which) from PBMCs. These receptor sequences come from a human donor with aplastic anemia. Each CDR3 is given with its conserved first and last residue. A D gene is named only where the DNA matches it firmly. Some rows mark clone size as missing; the rest say once, few, many or name a class of expanded clone.

j_gene | abundance | d_gene | v_gene | CDR3nt | CDR3aa
TRBJ2-1 | many | NA | TRBV10-1 | TGCGCCAGCAGTCGGAGGGGATCGGCTGGGGACAATGAGCAGTTCTTC | CASSRRGSAGDNEQFF
TRBJ2-1 | few | TRBD2 | TRBV12-3/TRBV12-4 | TGTGCCAGCAGGGACGGGACTAGCGGCGGCAATGAGCAGTTCTTC | CASRDGTSGGNEQFF
TRBJ2-7 | few | NA | TRBV3-1 | TGTGCCAGCAGCCAACTACGCGAGCAGTACTTC | CASSQLREQYF
TRBJ2-3 | few | NA | TRBV9 | TGTGCCAGCAGCCTAGGGGGGTTGGGGACAGATACGCAGTATTTT | CASSLGGLGTDTQYF
TRBJ1-2 | NA | NA | TRBV7-9 | TGTGCCAGCAGCTTAGTTTCCGGGTATGGCTACGCCTTC | CASSLVSGYGYAF
TRBJ2-5 | once | NA | TRBV15 | TGTGCCACGGGACTCAGGGGGCAAGAGACCCAGTACTTC | CATGLRGQETQYF
TRBJ2-1 | many | TRBD2 | TRBV29-1 | TGCAGCGTAGCGGGGGGGTTAGTCTACAATGAGCAGTTCTTC | CSVAGGLVYNEQFF
TRBJ2-7 | NA | TRBD1 | TRBV20-1 | TGCAGTGCGAACAGGGGCCAGGGGACGGTGAACTACGAGCAGTACTTC | CSANRGQGTVNYEQYF
TRBJ1-2 | few | NA | TRBV6-2/TRBV6-3 | TGTGCCAGCAGTTGGGACCTCGGACCGAACTATGGCTACACCTTC | CASSWDLGPNYGYTF
TRBJ1-6 | NA | TRBD1 | TRBV29-1 | TGCAGCCCGATGCGGGGACAGGGAGAAGGTCCTATAATTCACCCCCCCCACTTT | CSPMRGQGEGPIIHPPHF
TRBJ1-6 | many | NA | TRBV20-1 | TGCAGTGCTTCGTTAGGGGCCGTCCATAATTCACCCCTCCACTTT | CSASLGAVHNSPLHF
TRBJ2-7 | NA | TRBD2 | TRBV2 | TGTGCCAGCAGTCCGTGGCGAGCGGGAGCGCTTGAGCAGTACTTC | CASSPWRAGALEQYF
TRBJ1-6 | NA | TRBD1 | TRBV10-3 | TGTGCCAGCAGTTACCCGCGGGACAGGGGGTCCGGATCACCCCTCCACTTT | CASSYPRDRGSGSPLHF
TRBJ2-4 | NA | TRBD1 | TRBV25-1 | TGTGCCAGCAGTGACTCCGCCAGGGGGTTTGGAAACATTCAGTACTTC | CASSDSARGFGNIQYF
TRBJ2-1 | NA | NA | TRBV15 | TGTGCCACCAGCAGAGATTGGGGGGATCTTACCGGCAATGAGCAGTTCTTC | CATSRDWGDLTGNEQFF
TRBJ1-6 | many | NA | TRBV14 | TGTGCCAGCAGCCCCGTTGGCTATAATTCACCCCTCCACTTT | CASSPVGYNSPLHF
TRBJ1-1 | many | NA | TRBV7-9 | TGTGCCAGCATTGACACTGAAGCTTTCTTT | CASIDTEAFF
TRBJ2-1 | once | TRBD1 | TRBV12-3/TRBV12-4 | TGTGCCAGCACCTCCCGGGACAGCTCCTACAATGAGCAGTTCTTC | CASTSRDSSYNEQFF
TRBJ2-5 | many | TRBD2 | TRBV7-6 | TGTGCCAGCAGCTTAGGGCTTAGCGGGGGGGTCGAGGAGACCCAGTACTTC | CASSLGLSGGVEETQYF
TRBJ2-5 | NA | NA | TRBV7-2 | TGTGCCAGCAGCAGCAAGTTTAGGGAGACCCAGTACTTC | CASSSKFRETQYF
TRBJ2-1 | few | NA | TRBV11-2 | TGTGCCAGCAGCTTACAGTCGAGGGCAATTGAGCAGTTCTTC | CASSLQSRAIEQFF
TRBJ2-7 | NA | TRBD2 | TRBV14 | TGTGCCAGCAGCTTAATAGCGGGAGGGCCACTAGCCGAGCAGTACTTC | CASSLIAGGPLAEQYF
TRBJ2-1 | NA | NA | TRBV4-3 | TGCGCCAGCAGCCAAGAAGGTCATGAGCAGTTCTTC | CASSQEGHEQFF
TRBJ2-7 | few | NA | TRBV14 | TGTGCCAGCAGCCAAGGAGCAGGGGCTGGCGAGCAGTACTTC | CASSQGAGAGEQYF
TRBJ2-5 | NA | TRBD2 | TRBV20-1 | TGCAGTGCCAACGTAGCGGGGGATTACCAAGAGACCCAGTACTTC | CSANVAGDYQETQYF
TRBJ2-3 | many | NA | TRBV29-1 | TGCAGCGTTGAGGACGGCAGGGGCACAGATACGCAGTATTTT | CSVEDGRGTDTQYF
TRBJ2-5 | NA | NA | TRBV2 | TGTGCCAGCACCCCAGACCGAGCAGTGACCCAGTACTTC | CASTPDRAVTQYF
TRBJ1-1 | many | NA | TRBV15 | TGTGCCACCAGGACTCCCGACAGGCCGAACACTGAAGCTTTCTTT | CATRTPDRPNTEAFF
TRBJ2-1 | many | NA | TRBV7-3 | TGTGCCAGCAGCCCGACGGGGGCGGGGAATGAGCAGTTCTTC | CASSPTGAGNEQFF
TRBJ1-5 | many | NA | TRBV4-2 | TGTGCCAGCAGCCAAGAAGAGGGTAGGGATGAGCCCCAGCATTTT | CASSQEEGRDEPQHF
TRBJ2-5 | many | NA | TRBV7-9 | TGTGCCAGCAGCCCACAAGGGGGGGAGACCCAGTACTTC | CASSPQGGETQYF
TRBJ1-6 | many | TRBD1 | TRBV25-1 | TGTGCCAGCACCCAAACAGGGACAGATAATTCACCCCTCCACTTT | CASTQTGTDNSPLHF
TRBJ2-7 | few | NA | TRBV12-3/TRBV12-4 | TGTGCCAGCAGTTTGGTAGCTCGCTACGAGCAGTACTTC | CASSLVARYEQYF
TRBJ2-2 | many | NA | TRBV6-1 | TGTGCCAGCACAGCGGTATTGCGTTGGACCGGGGAGCTGTTTTTT | CASTAVLRWTGELFF
TRBJ2-7 | many | NA | TRBV2 | TGTGCCAGCAGGTCCCCAGGGACGACAGTAGAGCAGTACTTC | CASRSPGTTVEQYF
TRBJ1-1 | few | NA | TRBV7-2 | TGCGCCAGCAGTGGAAACAGGAACACTGAAGCTTTCTTT | CASSGNRNTEAFF
TRBJ2-7 | NA | TRBD1 | TRBV7-8 | TGTGCCAGCAGCAACCAGGGACAGGGGGTTGACGAGCAGTACTTC | CASSNQGQGVDEQYF
TRBJ1-1 | NA | NA | TRBV10-1 | TGCGCCAGCAGTGAAACCGGGATCACTGGTACTGAAGCTTTCTTT | CASSETGITGTEAFF
TRBJ2-7 | NA | NA | TRBV6-5 | TGTGCCAGCAGTTCCAGCTCCTACGAGCGGTACTTC | CASSSSSYERYF
TRBJ1-3 | NA | NA | TRBV12-3/TRBV12-4 | TGTGCCAGCAGTTTCTGGGGGGCTGGTGGAAACACCATATATTTT | CASSFWGAGGNTIYF
TRBJ2-7 | few | NA | TRBV10-2 | TGCGCCAGCTCGGGCCCCATAATGGAGCAGTACTTC | CASSGPIMEQYF
TRBJ2-7 | many | TRBD2 | TRBV20-1 | TGCAGTGCAGAGAGGAGCGGGGGGCAGTACTTC | CSAERSGGQYF
TRBJ2-6 | NA | NA | TRBV11-1 | TGTGCCAGCAGCTTATTCGGGGGGCGCGTTGGGGCCAACGTCCTGACTTTC | CASSLFGGRVGANVLTF
TRBJ1-1 | many | TRBD1 | TRBV19 | TGTGCCAGTACAAAGGGACAGGGGTACACTGAAGCTTTCTTT | CASTKGQGYTEAFF
TRBJ1-1 | NA | NA | TRBV20-1 | TGCAGTGCTAGCCCGAGTCCAAAAGGGGCAGCTTTCTTT | CSASPSPKGAAFF
TRBJ2-7 | NA | TRBD2 | TRBV20-1 | TGCAGTGCTAAGGGACTAGCGGCTACCTACGAGCAGTACTTC | CSAKGLAATYEQYF
TRBJ1-4 | NA | NA | TRBV6-1 | TGTGCCAGCAGACTTACAGGGAAAGAAAAACTGTTTTTT | CASRLTGKEKLFF
TRBJ2-7 | NA | TRBD2 | TRBV25-1 | TGTGCCAGCAGTGAATTAGACAGCGGGGGTACCTACGAGCAGTACTTC | CASSELDSGGTYEQYF
TRBJ2-2 | few | TRBD1 | TRBV24-1 | TGTGCCAGCAGTTCCAACAGGGGGGCGAACACCGGGGAGCTGTTTTTT | CASSSNRGANTGELFF
TRBJ2-7 | few | NA | TRBV6-5 | TGTGCCAGCAGTTACGGAGCCTCCCGAGGCGAGCAGTACTTC | CASSYGASRGEQYF
TRBJ1-2 | many | NA | TRBV7-9 | TGTGCCAGCACCCACAGGGACCTTGAAGGCTACACCTTC | CASTHRDLEGYTF
TRBJ2-5 | once | NA | TRBV10-1 | TGCGCCAGCAGTACGGGGGACCAAGAGACCCAGTACTTC | CASSTGDQETQYF